Listed below are T cell receptor beta chains from one sample, sequenced in a study of beta chain features in type 1 diabetes. Produced via immunoSEQ multiplex PCR; TCRdb's table is partial and in-frame only. The table lists around 330,000 clones, around 10% of them singletons. The material sequenced was naive CD4+ T cells from blood. These receptor sequences come from a woman between 25 and 40 years old in good health. CDR3s include the opening cysteine and the closing phenylalanine or tryptophan. Fields, in order: clone size, V gene, D gene, J gene, CDR3 DNA, CDR3 protein. A D gene is named only where the DNA matches it firmly. Clone size is given for some rows only: seen once, a few or many times, or a class if the clone is expanded.

>few|TRBV5-1|TRBD1|TRBJ1-2
TGCGCCAGCAGCTTGGAAGCCGGGACAGGGCTTGGCTACACCTTC
CASSLEAGTGLGYTF
>.|TRBV6-5|.|TRBJ2-5
TGTGCCAGCCGCCCGACTAGTCAAGAGACCCAGTACTTC
CASRPTSQETQYF
>few|TRBV27|TRBD1|TRBJ1-4
TGTGCCAGCAGTTTCGGGACAGGCCCACCGGGAAAACTGTTTTTT
CASSFGTGPPGKLFF
>.|TRBV9|TRBD2|TRBJ2-3
TGTGCCAGCAGCGTCCAGCGGGAGTCCCCTCCAGATACGCAGTATTTT
CASSVQRESPPDTQYF
>.|TRBV9|TRBD2|TRBJ2-1
TGTGCCAGCAGCGTGACTAGCGGATACTACAATGAGCAGTTCTTC
CASSVTSGYYNEQFF
>.|TRBV2|.|TRBJ2-2
TGTGCCAGCAGTCCACTAGTGACGGCCGGGGAGCTGTTTTTT
CASSPLVTAGELFF
>.|TRBV30|.|TRBJ1-4
TGTGCCTGGAAGGGACACAATACTAATGAAAAACTGTTTTTT
CAWKGHNTNEKLFF
>few|TRBV29-1|.|TRBJ2-7
TGCAGTTTCACAGGGACCTCCTACGAGCAGTACTTC
CSFTGTSYEQYF
>few|TRBV28|TRBD1|TRBJ1-2
TGTGCCAGCAGTTTAGGGGGCTACAGGGGCCCTAACTATGGCTACACCTTC
CASSLGGYRGPNYGYTF
>few|TRBV7-2|TRBD2|TRBJ2-3
TGTGCCAGCAGCCCTCATACTAGCGATTCGGGAGATACGCAGTATTTT
CASSPHTSDSGDTQYF
>.|TRBV28|TRBD2|TRBJ2-3
TGTGCCAGCAGGGAAAGCGGGACGACAGATACGCAGTATTTT
CASRESGTTDTQYF
>few|TRBV15|.|TRBJ1-1
TGTGCCACCAGCAGCAAATTGAACACTGAAGCTTTCTTT
CATSSKLNTEAFF
>few|TRBV5-4|TRBD2|TRBJ2-3
TGTGCCAGCAGCTTGAGCCTAGCGGGAATCCTCACAGATACGCAGTATTTT
CASSLSLAGILTDTQYF
>few|TRBV5-1|.|TRBJ1-4
TGCGCCAGCAGCTTGGCCCGTCGGGGTGAAAAACTGTTTTTT
CASSLARRGEKLFF
>few|TRBV5-4|TRBD2|TRBJ2-1
TGTGCCAGCAGCTTGGAGACTAGCGGGAGGGCCCGTGAGCAGTTCTTC
CASSLETSGRAREQFF
>few|TRBV19|TRBD2|TRBJ2-5
TGTGCCAGTACAAGAGTAGCGGGAGGGCAAGAGACCCAGTACTTC
CASTRVAGGQETQYF
>few|TRBV30|TRBD1|TRBJ1-2
TGTGCCTGGAGTCCTACAGGGGTAGAGGGCTACACCTTC
CAWSPTGVEGYTF
>few|TRBV29-1|TRBD2|TRBJ2-5
TGCAGCGTCTTAACTAGCGGGAGAGAGACCCAGTACTTC
CSVLTSGRETQYF
>few|TRBV10-3|.|TRBJ1-1
TGTGCCATCAGTGACGCAGGGAACACTGAAGCTTTCTTT
CAISDAGNTEAFF
>few|TRBV5-4|.|TRBJ2-5
TGTGCCAGCAGCTTGGCAATGGGGGGTTCGGAAACCCAGTACTTC
CASSLAMGGSETQYF
>.|TRBV5-4|TRBD1|TRBJ2-3
TGTGCCAGCAGCTACCGGACAGGGGTTGGGGATACGCAGTATTTT
CASSYRTGVGDTQYF
>few|TRBV29-1|.|TRBJ2-5
TGCAGCGCGAAACACGGCGGGGTCCTTCAAGAGACCCAGTACTTC
CSAKHGGVLQETQYF
>.|TRBV29-1|TRBD2|TRBJ2-3
TGCAGCGTTGGGACTAGCGGGAGGGCCGTTACGCAGTATTTT
CSVGTSGRAVTQYF
>few|TRBV7-2|TRBD2|TRBJ2-7
TGTGCCAGCAGGAGGACTAGCGGGATCTACGAGCAGTACTTC
CASRRTSGIYEQYF
>.|TRBV6-4|TRBD1|TRBJ1-1
TGTGCCAGGACAGGGAACATGAACACTGAAGCTTTCTTT
CARTGNMNTEAFF
>few|TRBV28|.|TRBJ2-1
TGTGCCAGCAGCCTCCCGAGACTTCTCTCCCTAAGGAATGAGCAGTTCTTC
CASSLPRLLSLRNEQFF
>.|TRBV7-9|.|TRBJ2-7
TGTGCCAGCAGCTCACCGACAGGAGCCCACTACGAGCAGTACTTC
CASSSPTGAHYEQYF
>few|TRBV6-5|.|TRBJ2-3
TGTGCCAGCAGTTACGGTGGGAGTTCTAAGGGTACGCAGTATTTT
CASSYGGSSKGTQYF
>.|TRBV28|TRBD2|TRBJ2-4
TGTGCCAGCAGTTTATGGAAGACTAGCGGGAGGTCCAAAAACATTCAGTACTTC
CASSLWKTSGRSKNIQYF
>few|TRBV9|.|TRBJ2-1
TGTGCCAGCAGCCCCCTCGGAGGCCCCTACAATGAGCAGTTCTTC
CASSPLGGPYNEQFF
>few|TRBV7-9|TRBD1|TRBJ2-3
TGTGCCAGCAGCCAGAAGACGACAGGGGGTCCGCAGTATTTT
CASSQKTTGGPQYF
>.|TRBV18|.|TRBJ2-3
TGTGCCAGCTCACCACCGGTGGGGGCGCCTAGCACAGATACGCAGTATTTT
CASSPPVGAPSTDTQYF
>.|TRBV6-5|TRBD2|TRBJ2-3
TGTGCCAGCAGTTTCGCTAGCGGGGGCACAGATACGCAGTATTTT
CASSFASGGTDTQYF
>few|TRBV5-1|.|TRBJ2-3
TGCGCCAGCAGCTTGGCGGGGTCAGATACGCAGTATTTT
CASSLAGSDTQYF
>few|TRBV7-6|TRBD1|TRBJ1-5
TGTGCCAGCAGCCTAACGGACAGGGGTAATCAGCCCCAGCATTTT
CASSLTDRGNQPQHF
>.|TRBV27|TRBD2|TRBJ2-7
TGTGCCAGCAGTTTTGCGACTAGCGGGAGCGACGAGCAGTACTTC
CASSFATSGSDEQYF
>few|TRBV7-9|.|TRBJ1-1
TGTGCCAGCAGCTCGCCAACCGGGACACCCACTGAAGCTTTCTTT
CASSSPTGTPTEAFF
>few|TRBV2|.|TRBJ2-3
TGTGCCAGCAGTCTGAGCGCAGATACGCAGTATTTT
CASSLSADTQYF
>.|TRBV27|.|TRBJ2-7
TGTGCCAGCCGGAGGGCCAATGGCAACGAGCAGTACTTC
CASRRANGNEQYF
>.|TRBV30|TRBD2|TRBJ2-3
TGTGCCTGGAGACTAGCGGGAGCGCTAGATACGCAGTATTTT
CAWRLAGALDTQYF
>.|TRBV18|.|TRBJ2-5
TGTGCCAGCTCACCGCTTGAGAACCAAGAGACCCAGTACTTC
CASSPLENQETQYF
>.|TRBV14|.|TRBJ2-2
TGTGCCAGCAGCCCCCGGGACACCGCCGACACCGGGGAGCTGTTTTTT
CASSPRDTADTGELFF
>few|TRBV15|TRBD2|TRBJ2-1
TGTGCCACCAGCAGACTAGCGGGAGGTGTAAATGAGCAGTTCTTC
CATSRLAGGVNEQFF
>.|TRBV18|TRBD2|TRBJ2-1
TGTGCCAGCTCACCAATGCTTAGCGGGAGTACGTACAATGAGCAGTTCTTC
CASSPMLSGSTYNEQFF
>few|TRBV29-1|TRBD2|TRBJ2-2
TGCAGCGTTGAAGGAGCGGGGTCATACACCGGGGAGCTGTTTTTT
CSVEGAGSYTGELFF
>.|TRBV19|.|TRBJ1-1
TGTGCCAGTAGTATTGCGATGAACACTGAAGCTTTCTTT
CASSIAMNTEAFF